These T cell receptor beta chains were read from a single sample in a study of neurological immune-mediated disorders. TCRdb independently ran MiXCR on the 5' RACE reads; one entry per CDR3 protein. The sample gives more than 13,000 distinct CDR3 sequences, 7% of which show up once; around 22% is in the top ten. The specimen was CD8+ T cells from blood. All receptors come from a woman between 40 and 50 years old in good health. Both conserved end residues are part of each CDR3. Each record gives: J gene, clone size, D gene, V gene, CDR3 protein, CDR3 DNA. D genes are given only for firm matches. Rows give clone size only sometimes, using once, few, many, or a class for an expanded clone.

TRBJ2-1 | many | - | TRBV21-1 | CASSKATSGGAPSSYNEQFF | TGTGCCAGCAGCAAAGCTACTAGCGGGGGGGCCCCGAGCTCCTACAATGAGCAGTTCTTC
TRBJ2-3 | many | - | TRBV7-9 | CASSPAADTQYF | TGTGCCAGCAGCCCTGCCGCAGATACGCAGTATTTT
TRBJ1-1 | - | - | TRBV7-6 | CASSSQRNTEAFF | TGTGCCAGCAGCTCACAGAGGAACACTGAAGCTTTCTTT
TRBJ2-1 | many | - | TRBV28 | CASSPTPWVVGGNEQFF | TGTGCCAGCAGCCCCACGCCTTGGGTCGTTGGTGGCAATGAGCAGTTCTTC
TRBJ2-1 | many | TRBD2 | TRBV5-5 | CASSLETTSGWYEQFF | TGTGCCAGCAGCCTCGAGACGACTAGCGGGTGGTATGAGCAGTTCTTC
TRBJ2-7 | many | TRBD1 | TRBV12-3/TRBV12-4 | CASSPRQGAGYEQYF | TGTGCCAGCAGTCCAAGACAGGGGGCAGGATACGAGCAGTACTTC
TRBJ2-4 | many | - | TRBV11-2 | CASTAFVGAAKNIQYF | TGTGCCAGCACCGCCTTCGTGGGGGCCGCCAAAAACATTCAGTACTTC
TRBJ2-3 | many | TRBD1 | TRBV12-3/TRBV12-4 | CASSLLGQGPDTQYF | TGTGCCAGCAGTTTGTTAGGACAGGGTCCAGATACGCAGTATTTT
TRBJ2-7 | many | TRBD2 | TRBV7-9 | CASSSSPGTSPEQYF | TGTGCCAGCAGCTCGTCCCCCGGGACTAGTCCCGAGCAGTACTTC
TRBJ2-3 | many | TRBD1 | TRBV4-1 | CASSRSQGMTDTQYF | TGCGCCAGCAGCAGATCACAGGGGATGACAGATACGCAGTATTTT
TRBJ2-7 | many | - | TRBV7-2 | CASSPGIVAYEQYF | TGTGCCAGCAGCCCAGGGATAGTAGCCTACGAGCAGTACTTC
TRBJ2-2 | many | TRBD2 | TRBV15 | CATSGEGLAGTGELFF | TGTGCCACCAGCGGGGAGGGACTAGCGGGCACCGGGGAGCTGTTTTTT
TRBJ2-3 | many | - | TRBV4-1 | CASSQRWTDTQYF | TGCGCCAGCAGCCAACGATGGACAGATACGCAGTATTTT
TRBJ2-5 | medium-sized | - | TRBV13 | CATGLREETQYF | TGTGCCACCGGGCTGCGGGAAGAGACCCAGTACTTC
TRBJ1-2 | medium-sized | - | TRBV5-1 | CASSALGRSVDYGYTF | TGCGCCAGCAGCGCCCTGGGCAGGTCGGTAGACTATGGCTACACCTTC
TRBJ2-3 | - | TRBD2 | TRBV5-1 | CASSLNGGEDTQYF | TGCGCCAGCAGCTTGAACGGGGGGGAAGATACGCAGTATTTT
TRBJ2-1 | many | TRBD2 | TRBV7-6 | CASSLASGGIEQFF | TGTGCCAGCAGCTTAGCCTCGGGGGGGATTGAGCAGTTCTTC
TRBJ2-3 | many | - | TRBV20-1 | CSARELVLTDTQYF | TGCAGTGCTAGAGAGTTGGTGCTCACAGATACGCAGTATTTT
TRBJ2-7 | many | - | TRBV12-5 | CASEHNRPPCRDRSYEQYF | TGTGCTAGTGAACACAACCGCCCCCCTTGCCGGGACCGGTCCTACGAGCAGTACTTC
TRBJ1-1 | many | TRBD1 | TRBV6-1 | CASSESPPDRGIYTEAFF | TGTGCCAGCAGTGAGTCCCCGCCGGACAGGGGGATATACACTGAAGCTTTCTTT
TRBJ2-5 | many | TRBD1 | TRBV5-6 | CASSWDRSEETQYF | TGTGCCAGCAGCTGGGACAGGAGCGAAGAGACCCAGTACTTC
TRBJ2-5 | many | TRBD2 | TRBV7-2 | CASSLYGEGAGETQYF | TGTGCCAGCAGCTTGTACGGGGAGGGCGCGGGGGAGACCCAGTACTTC
TRBJ2-7 | many | - | TRBV5-1 | CASSPGYEQYF | TGCGCCAGCAGCCCAGGCTACGAGCAGTACTTC